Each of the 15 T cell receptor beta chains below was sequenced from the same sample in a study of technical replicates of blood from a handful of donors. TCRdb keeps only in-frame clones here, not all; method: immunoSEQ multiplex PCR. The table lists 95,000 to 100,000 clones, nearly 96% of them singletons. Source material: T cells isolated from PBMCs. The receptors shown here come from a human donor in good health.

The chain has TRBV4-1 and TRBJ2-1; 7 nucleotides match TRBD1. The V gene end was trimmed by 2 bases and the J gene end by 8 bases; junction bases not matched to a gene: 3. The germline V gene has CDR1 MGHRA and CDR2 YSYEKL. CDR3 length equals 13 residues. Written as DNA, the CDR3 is TGCGCCAGCAGCCAACGGGACAGATATGAGCAGTTCTTC. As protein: CASSQRDRYEQFF.

The DNA of the CDR3 is TGCGCCAGCAGTGAGGTCAGGGGTCTCACATACAATGAGCAGTTCTTC. Translated, it gives CASSEVRGLTYNEQFF. The rearrangement links TRBV10-1 to TRBJ2-1; D is possibly TRBD1 (6 bases). Trimming took off 2 bases at V and 4 bases at J, with 15 bases between the two ends. CDR1 is WNHNN, CDR2 SYGVQD, per germline (reference sequence). There are 16 residues in the CDR3.

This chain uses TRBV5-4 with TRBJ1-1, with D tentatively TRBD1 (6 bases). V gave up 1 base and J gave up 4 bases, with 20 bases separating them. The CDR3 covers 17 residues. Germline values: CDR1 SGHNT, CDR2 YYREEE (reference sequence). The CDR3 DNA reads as TGTGCCAGCAGCTTGACCTTTAGTATGGGGGCATCCACTGAAGCTTTCTTT. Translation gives CASSLTFSMGASTEAFF.

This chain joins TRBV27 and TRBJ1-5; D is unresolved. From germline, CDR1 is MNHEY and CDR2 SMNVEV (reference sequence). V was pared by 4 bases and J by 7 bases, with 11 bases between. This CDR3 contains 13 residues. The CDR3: CASSSSFLQPQHF. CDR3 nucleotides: TGTGCCAGCAGTTCCTCCTTTTTGCAGCCCCAGCATTTT.

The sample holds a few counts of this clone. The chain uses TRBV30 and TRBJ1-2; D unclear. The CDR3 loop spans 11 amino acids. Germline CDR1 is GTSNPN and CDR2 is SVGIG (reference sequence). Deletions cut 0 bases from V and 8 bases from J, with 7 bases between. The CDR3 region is CAWSVRGGYTF. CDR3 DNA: TGTGCCTGGAGTGTACGAGGGGGCTACACCTTC.

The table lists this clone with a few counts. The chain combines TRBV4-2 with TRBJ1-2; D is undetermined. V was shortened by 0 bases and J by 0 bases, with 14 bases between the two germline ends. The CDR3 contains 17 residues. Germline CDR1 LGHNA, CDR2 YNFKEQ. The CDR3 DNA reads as TGTGCCAGCAGCCAAGAAGGCCTTTGGGCCACTAACTATGGCTACACCTTC. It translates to CASSQEGLWATNYGYTF.

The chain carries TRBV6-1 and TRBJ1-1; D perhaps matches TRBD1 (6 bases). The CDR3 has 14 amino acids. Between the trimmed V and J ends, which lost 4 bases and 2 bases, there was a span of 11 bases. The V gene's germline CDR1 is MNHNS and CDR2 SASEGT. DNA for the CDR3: TGTGCCAGCAGTGCCTCAGGGGTTAACACTGAAGCTTTCTTT. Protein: CASSASGVNTEAFF.

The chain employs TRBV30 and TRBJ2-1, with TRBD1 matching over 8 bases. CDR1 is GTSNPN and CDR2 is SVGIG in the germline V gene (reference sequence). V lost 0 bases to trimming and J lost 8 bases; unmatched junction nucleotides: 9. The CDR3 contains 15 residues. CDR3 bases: TGTGCCTGGAGTGTAGGACAGGGCAGTAGGCATGAGCAGTTCTTC. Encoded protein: CAWSVGQGSRHEQFF.

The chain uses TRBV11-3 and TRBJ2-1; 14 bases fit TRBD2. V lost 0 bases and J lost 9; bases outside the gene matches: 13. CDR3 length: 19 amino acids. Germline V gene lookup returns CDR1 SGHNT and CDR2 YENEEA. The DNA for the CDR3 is TGTGCCAGCAGCTTAGACGGGACTAGCGGGAGCCGACTCGTTGTTGAGCAGTTCTTC. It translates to CASSLDGTSGSRLVVEQFF.

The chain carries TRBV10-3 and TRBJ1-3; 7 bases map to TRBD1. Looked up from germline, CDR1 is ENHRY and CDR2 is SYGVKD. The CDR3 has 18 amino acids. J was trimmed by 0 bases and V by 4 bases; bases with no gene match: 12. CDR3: CAISVSGRQGHSGNTIYF. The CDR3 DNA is TGTGCCATCAGTGTATCGGGCAGACAGGGACACTCTGGAAACACCATATATTTT.

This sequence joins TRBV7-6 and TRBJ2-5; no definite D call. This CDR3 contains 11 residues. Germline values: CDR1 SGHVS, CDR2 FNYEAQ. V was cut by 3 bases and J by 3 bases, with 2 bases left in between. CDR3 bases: TGTGCCAGCAGCTTTAAAGAGACCCAGTACTTC. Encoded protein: CASSFKETQYF. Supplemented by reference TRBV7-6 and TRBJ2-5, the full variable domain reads GAGVSQSPRYKVTKRGQDVALRCDPISGHVSLYWYRQALGQGPEFLTYFNYEAQQDKSGLPNDRFSAERPEGSISTLTIQRTEQRDSAMYRCASSFKETQYFGPGTRLLVL.

CDR3 sequence reads: CASSVERSGGRGTGELFF. The CDR3 DNA reads as TGTGCCAGCAGCGTAGAAAGGTCGGGGGGGCGGGGCACCGGGGAGCTGTTTTTT. The chain carries TRBV9 and TRBJ2-2; the match to TRBD2 covers 8 bases. Germline lookup yields CDR1 SGDLS and CDR2 YYNGEE. The CDR3 runs to 18 residues. The J segment lost 4 bases and the V segment lost 0 bases, leaving 11 bases of the junction unmatched.

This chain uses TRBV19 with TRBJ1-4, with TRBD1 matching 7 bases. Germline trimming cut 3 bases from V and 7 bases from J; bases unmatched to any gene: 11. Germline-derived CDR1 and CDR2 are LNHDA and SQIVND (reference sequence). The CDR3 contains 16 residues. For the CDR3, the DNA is TGTGCCAGTAGTATTCTCGGAGAGGGGGCAGGTGAAAAACTGTTTTTT. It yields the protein CASSILGEGAGEKLFF.

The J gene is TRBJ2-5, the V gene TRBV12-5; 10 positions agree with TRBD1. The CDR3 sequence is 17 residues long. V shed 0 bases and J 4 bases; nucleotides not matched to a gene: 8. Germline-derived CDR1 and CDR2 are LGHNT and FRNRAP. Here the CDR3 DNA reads TGTGCTAGTGGTTTGGTACTCCAACGGGACAGGGGAGAGACCCAGTACTTC. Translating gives CASGLVLQRDRGETQYF.

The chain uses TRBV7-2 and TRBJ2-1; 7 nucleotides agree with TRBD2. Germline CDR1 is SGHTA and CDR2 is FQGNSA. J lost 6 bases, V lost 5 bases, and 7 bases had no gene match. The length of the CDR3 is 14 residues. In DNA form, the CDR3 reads TGTGCCAGCAGCATCCCGGGACTACTCAATGAGCAGTTCTTC. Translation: CASSIPGLLNEQFF.